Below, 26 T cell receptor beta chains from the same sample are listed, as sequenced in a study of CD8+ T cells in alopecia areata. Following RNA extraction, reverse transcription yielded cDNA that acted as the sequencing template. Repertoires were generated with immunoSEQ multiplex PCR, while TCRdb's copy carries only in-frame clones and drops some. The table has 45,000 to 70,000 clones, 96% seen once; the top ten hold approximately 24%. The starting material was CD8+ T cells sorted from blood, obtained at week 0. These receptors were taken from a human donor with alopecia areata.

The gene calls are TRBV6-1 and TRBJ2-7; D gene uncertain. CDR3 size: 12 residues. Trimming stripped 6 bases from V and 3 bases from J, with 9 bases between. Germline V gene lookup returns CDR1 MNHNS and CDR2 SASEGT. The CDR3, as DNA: TGTGCCAGCAGAGCGTTGGGCTACGAGCAGTACTTC. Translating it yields CASRALGYEQYF.

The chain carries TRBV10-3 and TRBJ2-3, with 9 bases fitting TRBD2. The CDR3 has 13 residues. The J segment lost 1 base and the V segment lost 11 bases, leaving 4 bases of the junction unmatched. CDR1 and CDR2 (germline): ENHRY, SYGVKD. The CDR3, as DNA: TGTGCCGTTTTAGCGGGGGGCACAGATACGCAGTATTTT. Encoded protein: CAVLAGGTDTQYF.

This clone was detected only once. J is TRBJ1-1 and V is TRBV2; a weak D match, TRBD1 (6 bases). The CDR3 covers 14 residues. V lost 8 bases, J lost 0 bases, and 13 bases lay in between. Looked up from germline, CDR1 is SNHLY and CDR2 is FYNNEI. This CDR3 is CASVWGALNTEAFF. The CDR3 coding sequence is TGTGCCAGCGTGTGGGGGGCCTTGAACACTGAAGCTTTCTTT.

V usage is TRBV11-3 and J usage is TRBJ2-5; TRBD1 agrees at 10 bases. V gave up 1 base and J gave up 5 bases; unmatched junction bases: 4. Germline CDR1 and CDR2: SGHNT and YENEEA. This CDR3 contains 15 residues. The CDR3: CASSLGQGAVETQYF. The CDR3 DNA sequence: TGTGCCAGCAGCTTAGGACAGGGGGCTGTGGAGACCCAGTACTTC.

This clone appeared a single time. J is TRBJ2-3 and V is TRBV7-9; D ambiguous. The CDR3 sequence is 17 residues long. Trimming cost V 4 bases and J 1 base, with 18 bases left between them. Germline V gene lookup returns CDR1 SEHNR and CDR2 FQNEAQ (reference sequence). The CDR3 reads CASSSKTSTYRTDTQYF. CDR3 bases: TGTGCCAGCAGCTCCAAGACCTCGACATATCGCACAGATACGCAGTATTTT.

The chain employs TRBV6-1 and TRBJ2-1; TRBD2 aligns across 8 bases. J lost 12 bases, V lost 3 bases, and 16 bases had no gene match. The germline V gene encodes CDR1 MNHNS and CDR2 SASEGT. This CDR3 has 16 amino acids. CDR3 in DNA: TGTGCCAGCAGTGATTCAAGCGGGGGCCCCCCTTACGGGCAGTTCTTC. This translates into CASSDSSGGPPYGQFF.

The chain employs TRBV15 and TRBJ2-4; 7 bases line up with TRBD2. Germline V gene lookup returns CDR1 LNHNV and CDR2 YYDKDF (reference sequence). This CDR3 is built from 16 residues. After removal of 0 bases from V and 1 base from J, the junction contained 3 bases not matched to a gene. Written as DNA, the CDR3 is TGTGCCACCAGCAGAGAAGGGCGGGGGGCCAAAAACATTCAGTACTTC. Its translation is CATSREGRGAKNIQYF.

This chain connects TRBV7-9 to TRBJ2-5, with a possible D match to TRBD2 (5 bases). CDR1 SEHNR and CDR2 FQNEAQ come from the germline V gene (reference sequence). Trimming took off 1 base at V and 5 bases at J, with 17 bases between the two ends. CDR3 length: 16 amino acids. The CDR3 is CASSLGSLGDGETQYF. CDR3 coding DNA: TGTGCCAGCAGCTTAGGTTCTCTGGGAGACGGGGAGACCCAGTACTTC.

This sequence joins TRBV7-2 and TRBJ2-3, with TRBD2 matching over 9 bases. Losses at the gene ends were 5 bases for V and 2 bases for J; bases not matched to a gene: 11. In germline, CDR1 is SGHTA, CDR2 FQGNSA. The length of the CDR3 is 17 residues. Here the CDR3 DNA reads TGTGCCAGCAGCGAGCTCGCTAGCGGGGTCCACACAGATACGCAGTATTTT. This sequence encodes CASSELASGVHTDTQYF.

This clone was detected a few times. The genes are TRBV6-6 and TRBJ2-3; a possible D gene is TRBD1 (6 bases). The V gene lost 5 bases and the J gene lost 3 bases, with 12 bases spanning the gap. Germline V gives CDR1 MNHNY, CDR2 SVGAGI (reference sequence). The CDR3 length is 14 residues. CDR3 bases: TGTGCCAGCAGTGTAACAGGGTTGACAGATACGCAGTATTTT. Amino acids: CASSVTGLTDTQYF.

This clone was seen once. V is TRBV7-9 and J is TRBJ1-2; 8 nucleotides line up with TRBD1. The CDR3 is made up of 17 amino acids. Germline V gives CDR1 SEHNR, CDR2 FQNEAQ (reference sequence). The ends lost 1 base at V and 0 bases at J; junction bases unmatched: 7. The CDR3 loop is CASSLVRTGRANYGYTF. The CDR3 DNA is TGTGCCAGCAGCTTAGTAAGGACAGGGAGGGCTAACTATGGCTACACCTTC.

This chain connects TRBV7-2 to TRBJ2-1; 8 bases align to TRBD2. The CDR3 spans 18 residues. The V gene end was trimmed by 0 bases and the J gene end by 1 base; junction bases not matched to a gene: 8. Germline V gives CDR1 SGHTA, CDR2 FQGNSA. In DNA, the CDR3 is TGTGCCAGCAGCTTAGCCCGAGCGGGGGCGAGTTCCTACAATGAGCAGTTCTTC. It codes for CASSLARAGASSYNEQFF.

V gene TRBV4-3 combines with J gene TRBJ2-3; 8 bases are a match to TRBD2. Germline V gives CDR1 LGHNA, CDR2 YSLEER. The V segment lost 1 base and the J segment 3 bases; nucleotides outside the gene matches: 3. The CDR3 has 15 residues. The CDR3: CASSQGGLVTDTQYF. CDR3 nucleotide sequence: TGCGCCAGCAGCCAAGGGGGACTAGTTACAGATACGCAGTATTTT.

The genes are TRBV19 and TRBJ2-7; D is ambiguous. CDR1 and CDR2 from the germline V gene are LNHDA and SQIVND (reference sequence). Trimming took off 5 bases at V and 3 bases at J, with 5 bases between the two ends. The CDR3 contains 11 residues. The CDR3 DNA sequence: TGTGCCAGTAGTGGCCACTACGAGCAGTACTTC. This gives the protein CASSGHYEQYF.

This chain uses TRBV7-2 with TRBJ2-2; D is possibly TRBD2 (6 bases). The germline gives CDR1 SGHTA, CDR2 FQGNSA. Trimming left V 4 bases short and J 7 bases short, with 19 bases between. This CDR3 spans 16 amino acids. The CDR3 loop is CASSSTLRGFDGELFF. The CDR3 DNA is TGTGCCAGCAGCTCAACCCTTCGGGGGTTTGACGGGGAGCTGTTTTTT.

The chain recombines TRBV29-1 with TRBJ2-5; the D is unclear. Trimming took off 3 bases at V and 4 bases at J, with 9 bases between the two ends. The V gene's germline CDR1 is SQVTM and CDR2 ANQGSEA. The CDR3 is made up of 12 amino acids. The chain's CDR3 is CSVDSSRETQYF. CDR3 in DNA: TGCAGCGTTGACTCTAGTCGAGAGACCCAGTACTTC.

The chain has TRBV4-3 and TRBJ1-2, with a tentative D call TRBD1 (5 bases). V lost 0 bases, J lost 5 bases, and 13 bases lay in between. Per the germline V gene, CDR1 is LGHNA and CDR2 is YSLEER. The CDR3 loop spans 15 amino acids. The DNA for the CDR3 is TGCGCCAGCAGCCAAGAGGGGACGCCCTGGTATGGCTACACCTTC. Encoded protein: CASSQEGTPWYGYTF.

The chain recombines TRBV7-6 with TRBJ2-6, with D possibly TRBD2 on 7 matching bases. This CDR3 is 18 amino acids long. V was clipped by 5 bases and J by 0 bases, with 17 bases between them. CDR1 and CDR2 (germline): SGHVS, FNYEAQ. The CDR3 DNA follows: TGTGCCAGCAGCGTAGAGCGGGACACCAACTCTGGGGCCAACGTCCTGACTTTC. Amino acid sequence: CASSVERDTNSGANVLTF.

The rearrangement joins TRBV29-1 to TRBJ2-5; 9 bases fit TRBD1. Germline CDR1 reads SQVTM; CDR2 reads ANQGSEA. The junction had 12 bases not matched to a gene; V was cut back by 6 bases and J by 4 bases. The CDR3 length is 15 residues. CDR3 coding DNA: TGCAGCGTACCCGGGGGGACAGGGTGGGGAGAGACCCAGTACTTC. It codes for CSVPGGTGWGETQYF.

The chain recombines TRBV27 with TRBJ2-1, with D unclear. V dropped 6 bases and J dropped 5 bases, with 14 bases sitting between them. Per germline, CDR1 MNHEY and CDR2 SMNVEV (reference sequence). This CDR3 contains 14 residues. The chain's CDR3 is CASSDEYSDNEQFF. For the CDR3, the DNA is TGTGCCAGCAGCGACGAATACTCAGACAATGAGCAGTTCTTC.

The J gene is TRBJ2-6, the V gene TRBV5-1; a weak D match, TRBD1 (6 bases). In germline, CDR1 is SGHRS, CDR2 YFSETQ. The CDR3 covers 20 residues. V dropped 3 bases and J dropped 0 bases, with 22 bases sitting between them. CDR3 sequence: CASSSFPAGARDSGANVLTF. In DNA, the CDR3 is TGCGCCAGCAGCTCATTCCCCGCAGGGGCCCGGGACTCTGGGGCCAACGTCCTGACTTTC.

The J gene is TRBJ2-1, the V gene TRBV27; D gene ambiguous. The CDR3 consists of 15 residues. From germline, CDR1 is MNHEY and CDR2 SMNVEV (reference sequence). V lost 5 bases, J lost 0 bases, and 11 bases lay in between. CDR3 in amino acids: CASSLTVSSYNEQFF. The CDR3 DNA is TGTGCCAGCAGTCTAACAGTTAGCTCCTACAATGAGCAGTTCTTC.

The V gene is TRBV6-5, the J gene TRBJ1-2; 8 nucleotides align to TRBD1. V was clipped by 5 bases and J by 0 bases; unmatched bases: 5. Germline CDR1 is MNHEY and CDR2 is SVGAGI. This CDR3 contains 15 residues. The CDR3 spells CASSPMTGANYGYTF. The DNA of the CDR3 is TGTGCCAGCAGTCCGATGACAGGGGCTAACTATGGCTACACCTTC.

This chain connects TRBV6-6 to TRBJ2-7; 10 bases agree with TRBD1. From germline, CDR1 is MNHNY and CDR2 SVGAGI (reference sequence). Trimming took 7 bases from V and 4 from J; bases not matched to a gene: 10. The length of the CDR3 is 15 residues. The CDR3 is CASTLVGTGDYEQYF. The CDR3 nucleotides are TGTGCCAGCACTCTCGTCGGGACAGGGGATTACGAGCAGTACTTC.

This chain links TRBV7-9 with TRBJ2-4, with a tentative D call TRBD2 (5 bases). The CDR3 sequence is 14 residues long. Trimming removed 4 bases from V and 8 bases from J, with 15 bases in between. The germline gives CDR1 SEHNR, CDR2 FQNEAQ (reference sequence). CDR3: CASSSETKRDIQYF. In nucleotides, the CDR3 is TGTGCCAGCAGCTCGGAGACTAAGAGGGACATTCAGTACTTC.

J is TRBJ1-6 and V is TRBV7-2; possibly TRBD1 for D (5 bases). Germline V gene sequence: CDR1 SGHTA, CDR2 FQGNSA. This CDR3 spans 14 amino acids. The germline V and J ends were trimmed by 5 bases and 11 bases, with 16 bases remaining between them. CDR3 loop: CASSAGFLRAPLHF. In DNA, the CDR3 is TGTGCCAGCAGCGCAGGGTTCCTCCGGGCACCCCTCCACTTT.